The rows below give T cell receptor beta chains drawn from one sample of a study of T cell responses to AZD1222 COVID-19 vaccine. Measured with immunoSEQ multiplex PCR; TCRdb has only the in-frame clones, and not every one. The sample has around 250,000 clones, over 85% seen once. This sample comprised peripheral blood, obtained on day 0 of AZD1222 vaccination. Receptors were obtained from an adult in good health. Both conserved end residues are part of each CDR3. D genes are given only for firm matches.

>TRBD2|TRBV9|TRBJ2-5
TGTGCCAGCGCCTCGGGGGGAGCCCAAGAGACCCAGTACTTC
CASASGGAQETQYF
>.|TRBV2|TRBJ2-3
TGTGCCAGTCGACTCTTAGATACGCAGTATTTT
CASRLLDTQYF
>.|TRBV5-6|TRBJ1-1
TGTGCCAGCAGCTTGGGGACACAGGGAAACACTGAAGCTTTCTTT
CASSLGTQGNTEAFF
>.|TRBV2|TRBJ1-4
TGTGCCAGCAGCTGGGGTAGATCTAATGAAAAACTGTTTTTT
CASSWGRSNEKLFF
>.|TRBV7-2|TRBJ1-6
TGTGCCAGCAGCTTTTCCCCAGGATGGAGGGGGGGTTCACCCCTCCACTTT
CASSFSPGWRGGSPLHF
>.|TRBV18|TRBJ1-4
TGTGCCAGCTCACCAGCGGGGGGCGCTGAAAAACTGTTTTTT
CASSPAGGAEKLFF
>.|TRBV6-5|TRBJ2-7
TGTGCCAGCAGTTACTCGGAAGTAAGAGGCCCCTACGAGCAGTACTTC
CASSYSEVRGPYEQYF
>TRBD2|TRBV4-2|TRBJ2-1
TGTGCCAGCAGCCCGATGACCCCCGGAGCGGGAGCGGGAAATGAGCAGTTCTTC
CASSPMTPGAGAGNEQFF
>.|TRBV11-1|TRBJ1-2
TGTGCCAGCAGCTTATCAGGGGCGACTAACTATGGCTACACCTTC
CASSLSGATNYGYTF
>.|TRBV11-2|TRBJ1-6
TGTGCCAGCAGCTTGAGCCGACCGGGGCCCCTCCACTTT
CASSLSRPGPLHF
>.|TRBV6-5|TRBJ1-2
TGTGCCAGCAGTTACGGGCAGCGGGTCTATGGCTACACCTTC
CASSYGQRVYGYTF
>TRBD2|TRBV3-1/TRBV3-2|TRBJ2-1
TGTGCCAGCAGCCTTACCCCCGGGACTAGCGGGACCTACAATGAGCAGTTCTTC
CASSLTPGTSGTYNEQFF
>.|TRBV28|TRBJ2-2
TGTGCCAGCACAAGGGGGGGGACGAACACCGGGGAGCTGTTTTTT
CASTRGGTNTGELFF
>TRBD1|TRBV6-2/TRBV6-3|TRBJ1-1
TGTGCCAGCAGTAGCCCGACAGGGAAGGGCACTGAAGCTTTCTTT
CASSSPTGKGTEAFF
>TRBD2|TRBV7-8|TRBJ2-3
TGTGCCAGCAGCTTAGCAATCTTACTAGCGGGATATAGCACAGATACGCAGTATTTT
CASSLAILLAGYSTDTQYF